What follows are 14 T cell receptor beta chains derived from one specimen sequenced in a study of shared clonotypes between healthy human individuals. The protocol was immunoSEQ multiplex PCR, while the TCRdb copy is restricted to in-frame clones and leaves out a portion. Among 950,000 to 1,300,000 clones listed, about 80% were seen once. The sequenced sample consisted of memory CD4+ T cells sorted from blood. The subset denotes: CD45RA-negative fraction. The receptors shown here come from a man between 18 and 29 years old in good health.

This chain links TRBV7-8 with TRBJ1-2; 9 positions match TRBD1. Looked up from germline, CDR1 is SGHVS and CDR2 is FQNEAQ. This CDR3 region has 13 residues. After removal of 4 bases from V and 9 bases from J, the junction contained 6 bases not matched to a gene. CDR3 loop: CASSSDRGRSYTF. CDR3 coding DNA: TGTGCCAGCAGCTCCGACAGGGGGAGAAGCTACACCTTC.

This rearrangement joins TRBV5-5 to TRBJ1-5, with a possible D match to TRBD1 (6 bases). The CDR3 covers 17 residues. V lost 0 bases and J lost 6, with 19 bases in between. CDR1 and CDR2 (germline): SGHKS, YYEKEE (reference sequence). The CDR3: CASSLGRMGGFSQPQHF. The CDR3 nucleotides read TGTGCCAGCAGCTTGGGTAGGATGGGGGGCTTTAGTCAGCCCCAGCATTTT.

This CDR3 is CASNRAGTANTGELFF. CDR3 DNA: TGCGCCAGCAACAGAGCCGGGACAGCGAACACCGGGGAGCTGTTTTTT. The chain joins TRBV5-1 to TRBJ2-2, with TRBD1 matching 7 bases. The ends lost 6 bases at V and 0 bases at J; junction bases unmatched: 8. CDR1 is SGHRS, CDR2 YFSETQ, per germline. The CDR3 has 16 amino acids.

This clone was counted once. The chain couples TRBV5-1 to TRBJ1-1; D not certain. Trimming pared 1 base from V and 2 bases from J, leaving 9 bases between. The V gene's germline CDR1 is SGHRS and CDR2 YFSETQ. The CDR3 contains 14 residues. The CDR3 coding sequence is TGCGCCAGCAGCTTGCGGGCCGACAACACTGAAGCTTTCTTT. Translating it yields CASSLRADNTEAFF.

V and J are TRBV19 and TRBJ1-5; D call uncertain. V was cut by 6 bases and J by 3 bases, with 18 bases left in between. This CDR3 has 16 residues. Germline lookup yields CDR1 LNHDA and CDR2 SQIVND (reference sequence). The CDR3 nucleotides are TGTGCCAGTAGCCCGGGCAACCTGCCTAACAATCAGCCCCAGCATTTT. Translating gives CASSPGNLPNNQPQHF.

CDR3 amino acids: CASSEAGLAGEVEQYF. The CDR3 DNA sequence: TGCGCCAGCAGTGAGGCTGGACTAGCGGGAGAAGTCGAGCAGTACTTC. This chain joins TRBV10-1 and TRBJ2-7; 13 bases match TRBD2. Per germline, CDR1 WNHNN and CDR2 SYGVQD (reference sequence). V gave up 2 bases and J gave up 6 bases; unmatched junction bases: 7. CDR3 size: 16 residues.

The chain couples TRBV1 to TRBJ2-7; TRBD2 is taken as the D call from the table, unchecked against the DNA. TRBV1 is noted as a pseudogene. The CDR3 runs 16 residues. CDR3 DNA sequence: TGCACCAGCAGCCAAGAGTGCCGGGGGTTAGCCTACGAGCAGTACTTC. Encoded protein: CTSSQECRGLAYEQYF.

Remarks on this clone: Since a much larger clone is just one base distant, this may be a read error. This chain links TRBV27 with TRBJ2-6; no definite D call. The CDR3 extends over 13 amino acids. V dropped 7 bases and J dropped 0 bases, with 4 bases sitting between them. Germline V CDR1 and CDR2: MNHEY, SMNVEV (reference sequence). The CDR3 loop reads CASTFSGANVLTF. The CDR3 DNA follows: TGTGCCAGCACCTTCTCTGGGGCCAACGTCCTGACTTTC. Variable domain in full (rest from reference TRBV27 and TRBJ2-6): EAQVTQNPRYLITVTGKKLTVTCSQNMNHEYMSWYRQDPGLGLRQIYYSMNVEVTDKGDVPEGYKVSRKEKRNFPLILESPSPNQTSLYFCASTFSGANVLTFGAGSRLTVL.

This clone was counted many times. The rearrangement joins TRBV29-1 to TRBJ2-7; D unresolved. Trimming pared 0 bases from V and 9 bases from J, leaving 9 bases between. CDR1 is SQVTM, CDR2 ANQGSEA, per germline. The CDR3 contains 11 residues. The CDR3 region is CSVEDLSLQYF. The CDR3 bases are TGCAGCGTTGAAGACCTGTCTTTGCAGTACTTC.

About this clone: Other DNA sequences of this sample code for an identical CDR3. The V gene is TRBV19, the J gene TRBJ2-7; 7 nucleotides match TRBD1. V was pared by 0 bases and J by 4 bases, with 0 bases of the junction left unmatched. CDR1 is LNHDA, CDR2 SQIVND, per germline (reference sequence). This CDR3 is 13 amino acids long. The CDR3 sequence is CASSIDRGYEQYF. The CDR3, as DNA: TGTGCCAGTAGTATAGACAGGGGGTACGAGCAGTACTTC. The entire variable domain, with the rest obtained from reference TRBV19 and TRBJ2-7, is as follows: DGGITQSPKYLFRKEGQNVTLSCEQNLNHDAMYWYRQDPGQGLRLIYYSQIVNDFQKGDIAEGYSVSREKKESFPLTVTSAQKNPTAFYLCASSIDRGYEQYFGPGTRLTVT.

This clone was detected ten times or more. The chain carries TRBV7-3 and TRBJ2-1; D gene ambiguous. The CDR3 has 12 residues. V was cut by 5 bases and J by 12 bases, with 14 bases left in between. Germline CDR1 SGHTA, CDR2 FQGTGA. This chain's CDR3 is CASSTTFGRQFF. CDR3 nucleotide sequence: TGTGCCAGCAGCACCACCTTCGGCCGGCAGTTCTTC.

The rearrangement joins TRBV7-2 to TRBJ2-2; D not resolved. The germline V and J ends were trimmed by 3 bases and 0 bases, with 8 bases remaining between them. Germline CDR1 is SGHTA and CDR2 is FQGNSA. This CDR3 is 15 amino acids long. CDR3 sequence: CASSFRSPNTGELFF. DNA of the CDR3: TGTGCCAGCAGCTTTCGAAGCCCGAACACCGGGGAGCTGTTTTTT. The full variable domain, in which reference TRBV7-2 and TRBJ2-2 provide the parts outside the CDR3, is GAGVSQSPSNKVTEKGKDVELRCDPISGHTALYWYRQSLGQGLEFLIYFQGNSAPDKSGLPSDRFSAERTGGSVSTLTIQRTQQEDSAVYLCASSFRSPNTGELFFGEGSRLTVL.

As DNA, the CDR3 is TGTGCCAGCAGGGGAAGGGGGCGGAATGAGCAGTTCTTC. As protein: CASRGRGRNEQFF. The rearrangement links TRBV11-2 to TRBJ2-1; 7 nucleotides align to TRBD1. The CDR3 has 13 amino acids. Losses at the gene ends were 6 bases for V and 7 bases for J; bases not matched to a gene: 6. In germline, CDR1 is SGHAT, CDR2 FQNNGV.

V gene TRBV11-2 combines with J gene TRBJ2-3, with 9 bases aligning to TRBD2. Germline lookup yields CDR1 SGHAT and CDR2 FQNNGV. The CDR3 consists of 15 residues. Trimming removed 5 bases from V and 4 bases from J; junction bases left unmatched: 7. Here the CDR3 reads CASSPGLAGSDTQYF. DNA for the CDR3: TGTGCCAGCAGCCCGGGACTAGCTGGGTCAGATACGCAGTATTTT.